The TCR beta chain under discussion was sequenced for a study of CD8 T cells in ankylosing spondylitis. The sample holds a few counts of this clonotype. The V and J ends lost 3 bases and 0 bases, in that order; junction bases with no gene match: 8. Germline V gives CDR1 LGHDT, CDR2 YNNKEL (reference sequence). This CDR3 contains 17 residues. Using quantitative 5'-RACE with molecular barcodes, the authors made TCR beta libraries. TCRdb reprocessed the 5' RACE reads with MiXCR, giving one entry per CDR3 protein. The data show about 300,000 distinct CDR3 sequences, roughly 20% seen once. J is TRBJ2-4 and V is TRBV3-1; 7 bases are a match to TRBD2. The sequence was collected from a female donor with ankylosing spondylitis or in good health (not recorded which). The specimen sequenced was blood, either unsorted or a sorted T cell fraction (not recorded which). For the CDR3, the DNA is TGTGCCAGCAGCCATTCCGGTAGCGGGCTAGCCAAAAACATTCAGTACTTC. Residues: CASSHSGSGLAKNIQYF.